A selection of T cell receptor beta chains follows, all from one sample in a study of control samples from healthy donors and cancer patients. Profiled with immunoSEQ multiplex PCR; TCRdb holds only in-frame clones, not every one. The sample contains more than 45,000 clones, under 95% of which appear only once. The sample was PBMCs. Receptors were obtained from a man aged 30 to 39 with colorectal cancer. Each CDR3 is given with its conserved first and last residue. The D gene is left open where the match is weak. Clone size is stated in some rows and not others, as once, few, many or a class when expanded.

TRBJ2-1	TRBV7-2	.	TRBD2	TGTGCCAGCAGCTTGGTAGCGGGGGGGTACAATGAGCAGTTCTTC	CASSLVAGGYNEQFF
TRBJ2-3	TRBV15	.	TRBD1	TGTGCCACCAGCACTGGACAGGTATGGCCCACAGATACGCAGTATTTT	CATSTGQVWPTDTQYF
TRBJ2-1	TRBV18	.	TRBD2	TGTGCCAGCTCACCGCCGGGGGGGACTGGGGCAATGGCAATTCTCAATGAGCAGTTCTTC	CASSPPGGTGAMAILNEQFF
TRBJ2-1	TRBV4-1	.	.	TGCGCCAGCAGCCAAGTAGATCTTGGGCTGACGGGCTCGAATGAGCAGTTCTTC	CASSQVDLGLTGSNEQFF
TRBJ1-1	TRBV6-5	once	TRBD1	TGTGCCAGCACCTGGGACAGGGGGAACACTGAAGCTTTCTTT	CASTWDRGNTEAFF
TRBJ2-1	TRBV24-1	.	.	TGTGCCACCAGTGATGCAGTTTACAATGAGCAGTTCTTC	CATSDAVYNEQFF
TRBJ2-1	TRBV29-1	.	TRBD2	TGCAGCGTTGGGAGACTAGCGGGGGGGCCTGAGCAGTTCTTC	CSVGRLAGGPEQFF
TRBJ1-3	TRBV6-2/TRBV6-3	.	.	TGTGCCAGCAGTTACGACTGGGCTGGAAACACCATATATTTT	CASSYDWAGNTIYF
TRBJ2-1	TRBV29-1	.	.	TGCAGCGTTGAAGATTCACCTAGCTCCTACAATGAGCAGTTCTTC	CSVEDSPSSYNEQFF
TRBJ1-1	TRBV29-1	.	TRBD1	TGCAGCGCTGTACAGGGGGCGAACACTGAAGCTTTCTTT	CSAVQGANTEAFF
TRBJ1-1	TRBV5-5	.	.	TGTGCCAGCAGCTTGGACCATTCAAGGGGTGAAGCTTTCTTT	CASSLDHSRGEAFF
TRBJ1-2	TRBV28	once	TRBD1	TGTGCCACCACGACAGGGCGGTGGGGCTACACCTTC	CATTTGRWGYTF
TRBJ1-2	TRBV6-5	.	TRBD1	TGTGCCAGCACCCCGGACAGGGTTTGGTATGGCTACACCTTC	CASTPDRVWYGYTF
TRBJ1-2	TRBV6-5	.	TRBD1	TGTGCCAGCAGCAAGAGACAGGGGAACTATGGCTACACCTTC	CASSKRQGNYGYTF
TRBJ1-5	TRBV7-2	.	.	TGTGCCAGCAGCTTAGACACGAATCAGCCCCAGCATTTT	CASSLDTNQPQHF
TRBJ2-1	TRBV7-9	.	.	TGTGCCAGCAGCGAGCAGTTCTTC	CASSEQFF
TRBJ2-2	TRBV9	.	TRBD2	TGTGCCAGCAGCGTCCCTAGCGGGGGGGGACTAGTTAACACCGGGGAGCTGTTTTTT	CASSVPSGGGLVNTGELFF
TRBJ1-3	TRBV19	.	.	TGTGCCAGTAGCCGCCAGCTTGGAAACACCATATATTTT	CASSRQLGNTIYF
TRBJ1-1	TRBV30	once	.	TGTGCCTGGAGATTAAAGGGGGGGGTGAACACTGAAGCTTTCTTT	CAWRLKGGVNTEAFF
TRBJ2-3	TRBV12-5	.	TRBD1	TGTGCTAGTGGTAAGGGACAGGGGGCAACAGATACGCAGTATTTT	CASGKGQGATDTQYF
TRBJ2-6	TRBV6-5	.	.	TGCGTTGTGATAGCTCCCTTTGGGGCCAACGTCCTGACTTTC	CVVIAPFGANVLTF
TRBJ2-1	TRBV27	.	TRBD1	TGTGCCAGCAGTTCGCTCGAAACCAGGGGGCCCTCCTACAATGAGCAGTTCTTC	CASSSLETRGPSYNEQFF
TRBJ2-3	TRBV10-2	once	.	TGCGCCAGCAAGAGATTTGAGGGGCCCATAGATACGCAGTATTTT	CASKRFEGPIDTQYF
TRBJ1-2	TRBV6-5	.	.	TGTGCCAGCAGTTCTGCAGGGTCGGGCTACACCTTC	CASSSAGSGYTF
TRBJ2-5	TRBV5-6	.	.	TGTGCCAGCAGCTTTGGGTGGGAGACCCAGTACTTC	CASSFGWETQYF
TRBJ2-1	TRBV6-5	.	TRBD2	TGTGCCAGCAGTTACTCGATAGGCGGGGGGGGTGATGAGCAGTTCTTC	CASSYSIGGGGDEQFF
TRBJ2-3	TRBV27	.	TRBD2	TGTGCCAGCAGTAGGTTACTAGCGTCTACTAGCACAGATACGCAGTATTTT	CASSRLLASTSTDTQYF
TRBJ1-5	TRBV15	few	.	TGTGCCACCAGCAGGAGCGGATATCAGCCCCAGCATTTT	CATSRSGYQPQHF
TRBJ2-5	TRBV5-4	.	.	TGTGCCAGCAGCTTACCAGGGCCAGAGACCCAGTACTTC	CASSLPGPETQYF
TRBJ2-2	TRBV30	.	.	TGTGCCTGGACTTCCGGCACCGGGGAGCTGTTTTTT	CAWTSGTGELFF
TRBJ1-2	TRBV30	.	.	TGTGCCTGGAGCCCAGGGGAGGAAGGCTATGGCTACACCTTC	CAWSPGEEGYGYTF
TRBJ1-1	TRBV5-1	.	TRBD1	TGCGCCAGCAGCATCACAGGGGGCGAAGGGGAAGCTTTCTTT	CASSITGGEGEAFF
TRBJ2-1	TRBV18	once	TRBD1	TGTGCCAGCTCAGAGACAGGGGGAGGCCATGAGCAGTTCTTC	CASSETGGGHEQFF
TRBJ1-6	TRBV7-9	.	.	TGTGCCAGCAGCCCGGGGCTTTACTATAATTCACCCCTCCACTTT	CASSPGLYYNSPLHF
TRBJ2-1	TRBV2	.	TRBD2	TGTGCCAGCAGTGAATTCGAGACTAGCGGGGGGTTCGGCAATGAGCAGTTCTTC	CASSEFETSGGFGNEQFF
TRBJ2-1	TRBV9	.	TRBD2	TGTGCCAGCAGCGTAGCCCCCTCAAGCGGGGGGGCTTTGGATGAGCAGTTCTTC	CASSVAPSSGGALDEQFF
TRBJ1-3	TRBV5-6	.	.	TGTGCCAGCAGCTTAATAGGGGCGTGGGGAAACACCATATATTTT	CASSLIGAWGNTIYF
TRBJ2-3	TRBV24-1	.	TRBD2	TGTGCCACCAGTGACCGGCCGACAGGGCTAGCGGGGGGGGCAGATACGCAGTATTTT	CATSDRPTGLAGGADTQYF
TRBJ2-1	TRBV5-5	.	TRBD2	TGTGCCAGCAGCCCCGGGACTAGCGGGGGGAATGAGCAGTTCTTC	CASSPGTSGGNEQFF
TRBJ2-3	TRBV30	.	TRBD2	TGTGCCTGGAAGAGGACTAGCTCTTCAGATACGCAGTATTTT	CAWKRTSSSDTQYF
TRBJ2-5	TRBV7-9	.	.	TGTGCCAGCAGCCTATTAGGAGAGACCCAGTACTTC	CASSLLGETQYF
TRBJ1-1	TRBV19	.	.	TGTGCCAGTAGCCCAGGTCTTTTTGAAGCTTTCTTT	CASSPGLFEAFF
TRBJ1-1	TRBV5-5	.	.	TGTGCCAGCAGCTTGGTACTAACAGGGTCGACTGAAGCTTTCTTT	CASSLVLTGSTEAFF
TRBJ2-2	TRBV19	once	TRBD2	TGTGCCAGTAGTATGTCGCTAGCGGGGGGCGCCGGGGAGCTGTTTTTT	CASSMSLAGGAGELFF
TRBJ2-5	TRBV18	.	.	TGTGCCAGCTCACCACCGTGGTTACAAGAGACCCAGTACTTC	CASSPPWLQETQYF
TRBJ1-2	TRBV7-8	.	.	TGTGCCAGCAGCCCGAGCCGGGTCGGGGGCGCGGATGGCTACACCTTC	CASSPSRVGGADGYTF
TRBJ2-7	TRBV2	.	.	TGTGCCAGCAGTGCGGATGTAGGGGTACTCTCCTACGAGCAGTACTTC	CASSADVGVLSYEQYF
TRBJ2-2	TRBV5-1	.	TRBD2	TGCGCCAGCAGCTTGGGACTAGCGGGGGCCACCGGGGAGCTGTTTTTT	CASSLGLAGATGELFF